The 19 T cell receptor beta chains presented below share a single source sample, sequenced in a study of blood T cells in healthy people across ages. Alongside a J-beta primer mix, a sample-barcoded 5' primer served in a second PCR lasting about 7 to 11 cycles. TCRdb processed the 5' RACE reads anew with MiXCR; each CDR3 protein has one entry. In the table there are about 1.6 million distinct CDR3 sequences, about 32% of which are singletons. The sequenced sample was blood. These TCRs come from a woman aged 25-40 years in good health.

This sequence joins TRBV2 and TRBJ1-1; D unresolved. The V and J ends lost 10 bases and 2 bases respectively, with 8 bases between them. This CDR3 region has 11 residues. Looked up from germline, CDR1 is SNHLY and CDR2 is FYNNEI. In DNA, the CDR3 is TGTGCCACTTCTCGAAACACTGAAGCTTTCTTT. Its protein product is CATSRNTEAFF.

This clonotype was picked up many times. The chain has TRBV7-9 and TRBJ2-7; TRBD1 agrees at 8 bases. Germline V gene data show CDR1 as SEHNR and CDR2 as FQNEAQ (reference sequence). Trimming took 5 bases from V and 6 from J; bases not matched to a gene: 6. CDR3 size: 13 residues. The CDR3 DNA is TGTGCCAGCAGCGGACAGGGCCTCTTCGAGCAGTACTTC. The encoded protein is CASSGQGLFEQYF.

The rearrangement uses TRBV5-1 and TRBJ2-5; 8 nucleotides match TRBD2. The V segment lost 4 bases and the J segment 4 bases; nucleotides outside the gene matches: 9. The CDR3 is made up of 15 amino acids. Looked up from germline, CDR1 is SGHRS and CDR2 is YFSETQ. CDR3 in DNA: TGCGCCAGCAGCACATCCGGACTAGCTGGAGAGACCCAGTACTTC. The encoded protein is CASSTSGLAGETQYF.

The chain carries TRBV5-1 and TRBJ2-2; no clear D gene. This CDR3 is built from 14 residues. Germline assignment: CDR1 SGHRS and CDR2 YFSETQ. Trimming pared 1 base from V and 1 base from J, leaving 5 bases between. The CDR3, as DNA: TGCGCCAGCAGCTTGCAACAGAACACCGGGGAGCTGTTTTTT. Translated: CASSLQQNTGELFF.

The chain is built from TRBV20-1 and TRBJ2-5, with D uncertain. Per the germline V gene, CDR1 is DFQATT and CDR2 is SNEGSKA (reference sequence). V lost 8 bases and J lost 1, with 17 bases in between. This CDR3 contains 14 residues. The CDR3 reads CSMDRGRIQETQYF. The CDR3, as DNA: TGCAGTATGGATCGAGGCAGGATCCAAGAGACCCAGTACTTC.

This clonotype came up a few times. The CDR3 reads CASRLNGPLDTQYF. CDR3 DNA sequence: TGCGCCAGCAGGCTAAACGGACCCTTGGATACGCAGTATTTT. The chain joins TRBV5-1 to TRBJ2-3; D remains unclear. V dropped 5 bases and J dropped 6 bases, with 16 bases sitting between them. Germline assignment: CDR1 SGHRS and CDR2 YFSETQ. The CDR3 runs 14 residues.

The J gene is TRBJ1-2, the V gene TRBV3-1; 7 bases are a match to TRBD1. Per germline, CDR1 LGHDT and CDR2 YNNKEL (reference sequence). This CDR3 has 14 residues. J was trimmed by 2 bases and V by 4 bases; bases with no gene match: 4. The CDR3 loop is CASSPPDRNYGYTF. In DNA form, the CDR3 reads TGTGCCAGCAGCCCCCCGGACAGGAACTATGGCTACACCTTC.

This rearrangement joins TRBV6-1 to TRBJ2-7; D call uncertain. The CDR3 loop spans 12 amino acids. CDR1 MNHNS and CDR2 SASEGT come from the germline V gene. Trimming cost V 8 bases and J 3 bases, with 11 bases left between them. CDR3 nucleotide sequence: TGTGCCAGCCGGGTCGAAAACTACGAGCAGTACTTC. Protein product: CASRVENYEQYF.

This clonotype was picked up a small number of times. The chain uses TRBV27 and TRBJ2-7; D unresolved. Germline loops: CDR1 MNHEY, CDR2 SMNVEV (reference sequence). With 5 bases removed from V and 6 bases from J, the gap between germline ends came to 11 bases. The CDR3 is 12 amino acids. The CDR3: CASSPSGCEQYF. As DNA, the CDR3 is TGTGCCAGCAGTCCCTCGGGCTGCGAGCAGTACTTC.

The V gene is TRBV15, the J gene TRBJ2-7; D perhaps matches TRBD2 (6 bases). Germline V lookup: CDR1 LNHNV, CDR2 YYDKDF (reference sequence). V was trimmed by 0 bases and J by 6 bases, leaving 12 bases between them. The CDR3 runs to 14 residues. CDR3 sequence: CATSRDRGSFEQYF. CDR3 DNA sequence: TGTGCCACCAGCAGAGATCGGGGGAGTTTCGAGCAGTACTTC.

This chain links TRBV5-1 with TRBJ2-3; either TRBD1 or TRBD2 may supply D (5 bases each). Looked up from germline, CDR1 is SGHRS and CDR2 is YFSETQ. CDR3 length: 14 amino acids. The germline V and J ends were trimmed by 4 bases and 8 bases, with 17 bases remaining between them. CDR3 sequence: CASSDPRGALTQYF. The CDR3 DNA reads TGCGCCAGCAGCGATCCCCGGGGCGCACTTACGCAGTATTTT.

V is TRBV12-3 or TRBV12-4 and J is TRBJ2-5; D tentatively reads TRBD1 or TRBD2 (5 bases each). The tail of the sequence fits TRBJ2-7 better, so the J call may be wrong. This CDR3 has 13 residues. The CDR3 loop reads CASRGDRIYEQYF. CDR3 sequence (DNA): TGTGCCAGCAGGGGGGACCGTATCTACGAGCAGTACTTC.

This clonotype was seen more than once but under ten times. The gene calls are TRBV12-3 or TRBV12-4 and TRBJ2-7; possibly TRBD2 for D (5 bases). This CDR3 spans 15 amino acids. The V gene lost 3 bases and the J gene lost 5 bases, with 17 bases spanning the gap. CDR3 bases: TGTGCCAGCAGTTTTCTTGGAACGGGGAGTAACGAGCAGTACTTC. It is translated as CASSFLGTGSNEQYF.

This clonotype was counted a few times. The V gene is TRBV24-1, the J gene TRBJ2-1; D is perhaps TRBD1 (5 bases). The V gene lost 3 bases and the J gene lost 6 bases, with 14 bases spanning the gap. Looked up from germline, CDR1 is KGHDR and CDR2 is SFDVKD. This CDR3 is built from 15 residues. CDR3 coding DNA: TGTGCCACCAGTGATCCTAGAGACAGACGCAATGAGCAGTTCTTC. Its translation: CATSDPRDRRNEQFF.

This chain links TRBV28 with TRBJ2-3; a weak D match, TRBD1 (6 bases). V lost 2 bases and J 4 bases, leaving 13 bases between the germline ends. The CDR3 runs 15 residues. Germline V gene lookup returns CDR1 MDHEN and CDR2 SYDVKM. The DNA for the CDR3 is TGTGCCAGCAGTTTAGAGACAGGTCGGGCAGATACGCAGTATTTT. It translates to CASSLETGRADTQYF.

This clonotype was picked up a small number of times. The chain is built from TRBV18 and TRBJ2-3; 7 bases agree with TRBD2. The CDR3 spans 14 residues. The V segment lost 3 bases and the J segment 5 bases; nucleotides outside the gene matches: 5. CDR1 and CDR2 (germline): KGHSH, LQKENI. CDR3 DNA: TGTGCCAGCTCACCTCCCCCGGGGGGAGATACGCAGTATTTT. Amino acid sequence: CASSPPPGGDTQYF.

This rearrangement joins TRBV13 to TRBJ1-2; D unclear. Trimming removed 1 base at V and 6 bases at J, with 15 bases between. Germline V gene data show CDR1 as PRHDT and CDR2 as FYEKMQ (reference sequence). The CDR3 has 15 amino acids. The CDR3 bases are TGTGCCAGCAGCTTAGATCACAGCCCCGGGGATGGCTACACCTTC. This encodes CASSLDHSPGDGYTF. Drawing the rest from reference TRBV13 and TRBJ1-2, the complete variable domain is AAGVIQSPRHLIKEKRETATLKCYPIPRHDTVYWYQQGPGQDPQFLISFYEKMQSDKGSIPDRFSAQQFSDYHSELNMSSLELGDSALYFCASSLDHSPGDGYTFGSGTRLTVV.

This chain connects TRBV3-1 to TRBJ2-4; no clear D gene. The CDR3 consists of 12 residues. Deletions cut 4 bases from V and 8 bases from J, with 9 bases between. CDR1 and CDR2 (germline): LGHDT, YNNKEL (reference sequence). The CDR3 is CASSPRWDIQYF. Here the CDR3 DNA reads TGTGCCAGCAGCCCCAGATGGGACATTCAGTACTTC.

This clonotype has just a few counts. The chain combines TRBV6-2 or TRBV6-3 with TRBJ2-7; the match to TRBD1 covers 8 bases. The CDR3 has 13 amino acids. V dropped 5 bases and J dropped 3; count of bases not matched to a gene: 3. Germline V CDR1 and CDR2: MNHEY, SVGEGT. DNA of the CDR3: TGTGCCAGCAGTCGGACAGGGAACTACGAGCAGTACTTC. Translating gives CASSRTGNYEQYF.